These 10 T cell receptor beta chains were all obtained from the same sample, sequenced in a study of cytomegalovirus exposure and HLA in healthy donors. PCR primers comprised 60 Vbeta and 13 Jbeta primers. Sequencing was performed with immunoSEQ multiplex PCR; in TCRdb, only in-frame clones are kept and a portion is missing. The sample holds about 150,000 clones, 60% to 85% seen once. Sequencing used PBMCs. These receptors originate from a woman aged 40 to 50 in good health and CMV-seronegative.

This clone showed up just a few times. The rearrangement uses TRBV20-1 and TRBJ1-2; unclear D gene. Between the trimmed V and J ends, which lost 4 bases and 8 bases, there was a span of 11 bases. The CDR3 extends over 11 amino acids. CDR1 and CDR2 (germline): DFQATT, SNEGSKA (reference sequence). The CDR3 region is CSATGSEGYTF. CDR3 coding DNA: TGCAGTGCTACCGGGTCGGAGGGCTACACCTTC.

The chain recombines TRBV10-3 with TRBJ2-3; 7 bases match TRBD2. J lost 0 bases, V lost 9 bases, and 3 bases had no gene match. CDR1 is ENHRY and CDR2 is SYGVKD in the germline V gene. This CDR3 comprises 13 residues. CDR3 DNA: TGTGCCATGTCTAGCGGAAGCACAGATACGCAGTATTTT. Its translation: CAMSSGSTDTQYF.

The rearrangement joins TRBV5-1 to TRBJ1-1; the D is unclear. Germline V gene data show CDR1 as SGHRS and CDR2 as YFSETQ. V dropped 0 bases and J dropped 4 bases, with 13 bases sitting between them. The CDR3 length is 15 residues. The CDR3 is CASSLEYSSGTEAFF. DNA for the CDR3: TGCGCCAGCAGCTTGGAGTACTCGAGCGGCACTGAAGCTTTCTTT.

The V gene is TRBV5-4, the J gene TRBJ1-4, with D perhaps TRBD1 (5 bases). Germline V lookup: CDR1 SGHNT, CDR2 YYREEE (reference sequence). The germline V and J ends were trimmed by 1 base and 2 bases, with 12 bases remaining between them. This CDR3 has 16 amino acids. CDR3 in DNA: TGTGCCAGCAGCTTGAGGCAGGGCGGCACTAATGAAAAACTGTTTTTT. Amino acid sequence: CASSLRQGGTNEKLFF.

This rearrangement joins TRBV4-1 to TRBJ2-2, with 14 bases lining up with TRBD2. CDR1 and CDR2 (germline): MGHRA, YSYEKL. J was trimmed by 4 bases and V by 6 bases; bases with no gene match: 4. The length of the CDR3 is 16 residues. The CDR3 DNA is TGCGCCAGCAGACCGACTAGCGGGGGGGTCACCGGGGAGCTGTTTTTT. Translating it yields CASRPTSGGVTGELFF.

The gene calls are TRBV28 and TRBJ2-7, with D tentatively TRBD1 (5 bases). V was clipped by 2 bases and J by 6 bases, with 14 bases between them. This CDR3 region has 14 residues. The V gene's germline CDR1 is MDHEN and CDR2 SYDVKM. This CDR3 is CASSLTSRVGEQYF. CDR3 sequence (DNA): TGTGCCAGCAGTTTAACTTCCAGGGTGGGCGAGCAGTACTTC.

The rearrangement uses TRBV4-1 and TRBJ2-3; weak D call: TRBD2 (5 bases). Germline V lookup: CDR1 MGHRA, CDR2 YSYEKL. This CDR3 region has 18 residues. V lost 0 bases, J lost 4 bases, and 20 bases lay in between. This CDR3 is CASSQDPMGNGGADTQYF. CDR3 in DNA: TGCGCCAGCAGCCAAGATCCTATGGGGAACGGAGGAGCAGATACGCAGTATTTT.

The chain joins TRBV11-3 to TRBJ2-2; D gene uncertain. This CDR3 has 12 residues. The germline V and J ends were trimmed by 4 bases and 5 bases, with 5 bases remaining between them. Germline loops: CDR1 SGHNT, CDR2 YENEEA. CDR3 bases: TGTGCCAGCAGCTCCCAGACCGGGGAGCTGTTTTTT. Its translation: CASSSQTGELFF.

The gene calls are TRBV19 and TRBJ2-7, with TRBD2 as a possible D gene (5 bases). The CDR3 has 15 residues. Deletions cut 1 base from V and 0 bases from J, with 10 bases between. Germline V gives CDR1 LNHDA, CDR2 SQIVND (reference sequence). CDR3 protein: CASSIGLPYSYEQYF. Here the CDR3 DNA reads TGTGCCAGTAGTATAGGACTACCTTACTCCTACGAGCAGTACTTC.

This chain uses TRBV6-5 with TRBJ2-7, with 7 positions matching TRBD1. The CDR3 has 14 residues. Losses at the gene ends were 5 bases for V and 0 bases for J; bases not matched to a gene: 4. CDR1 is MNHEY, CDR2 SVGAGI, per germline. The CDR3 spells CASSKWDSSYEQYF. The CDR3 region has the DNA TGTGCCAGCAGTAAGTGGGACAGCTCCTACGAGCAGTACTTC.